A selection of T cell receptor beta chains follows, all from one sample in a study of cytomegalovirus exposure and HLA in healthy donors. The method was immunoSEQ multiplex PCR; TCRdb's version includes in-frame clones alone and lacks a portion of them. The data show approximately 130,000 clones, about 85% seen once. Sequencing used PBMCs. The origin of the receptors is a boy aged 5-17 years in good health and CMV-seronegative. Each CDR3 is given with its conserved first and last residue. The D gene is left open where the match is weak. Clone size, where shown, is once, few, many, or a class for clones that have expanded.

v_call	clone_size	j_call	d_call	cdr3_nt	cdr3_aa
TRBV7-9	NA	TRBJ1-3	NA	TGTGCCAGCAGCTTATTCGGAGGCAGCGGAAACACCATATATTTT	CASSLFGGSGNTIYF
TRBV5-1	NA	TRBJ1-1	TRBD1	TGCGCCAGCAGCTTCTGGACAGGTCGAGGAACTGAAGCTTTCTTT	CASSFWTGRGTEAFF
TRBV11-1	once	TRBJ2-5	NA	TGTGCCAGCAGCCCCCTCCCGGGGCGGGGTCAAGAGACCCAGTACTTC	CASSPLPGRGQETQYF
TRBV5-5	NA	TRBJ1-6	TRBD1	TGTGCCAGCAGCTGGACCCCGATGACAGGGAATTCACCCCTCCACTTT	CASSWTPMTGNSPLHF
TRBV2	NA	TRBJ2-7	TRBD2	TGTGCCAGCAGTGGGGCTAGCGGGATCTACGAGCAGTACTTC	CASSGASGIYEQYF
TRBV18	NA	TRBJ2-5	NA	TGTGCCAGCTCACCAGGGGGCTTGGCCAAAGAGACCCAGTACTTC	CASSPGGLAKETQYF
TRBV5-1	NA	TRBJ1-6	TRBD1	TGCGCCAGCAGCTTTACAGGGGTTAATTCACCCCTCCACTTT	CASSFTGVNSPLHF
TRBV7-2	NA	TRBJ2-5	TRBD2	TGTGCCAGCAGCTTAGCCGGGGGGGCCGCGAAGACCCAGTACTTC	CASSLAGGAAKTQYF
TRBV30	NA	TRBJ1-2	NA	TGTGCCTGGGGGAGACAGGCCAGCTATGGCTACACCTTC	CAWGRQASYGYTF
TRBV2	NA	TRBJ2-5	TRBD2	TGTGCCAGGGGCGGGACTAGAGGAGAGACCCAGTACTTC	CARGGTRGETQYF
TRBV6-5	NA	TRBJ1-1	TRBD1	TGTGCCAGCGGCCGTAGGGGGCTCATAGCTTTCTTT	CASGRRGLIAFF
TRBV2	NA	TRBJ2-5	NA	TGTGCCAGCAGTGAATGGAGGGCAGAGACCCAGTACTTC	CASSEWRAETQYF
TRBV4-3	few	TRBJ2-5	TRBD2	TGCGCCAGCAGCCGAACTAGCGGGAGTTTCCAAGAGACCCAGTACTTC	CASSRTSGSFQETQYF
TRBV30	NA	TRBJ1-4	TRBD1	TGTGCCTGGAGTGGGGGACAGGGAATCGAAAAACTGTTTTTT	CAWSGGQGIEKLFF
TRBV5-1	NA	TRBJ2-5	NA	TGCGCCAGCAGCCAGACAGTTACCCGGGGAGGGGGAGAGACCCAGTACTTC	CASSQTVTRGGGETQYF
TRBV4-3	NA	TRBJ2-3	TRBD1	TGCGCCAGCAGCACAGGACAGGGAAGCGGCACAGATACGCAGTATTTT	CASSTGQGSGTDTQYF
TRBV5-4	NA	TRBJ2-1	NA	TGTGCCAGCAGCTTACGCAGCTCCTACAATGAGCAGTTCTTC	CASSLRSSYNEQFF
TRBV6-5	NA	TRBJ2-3	TRBD1	TGTGCCAGCAGTTCGTATAGGGACAGATACACAGATACGCAGTATTTT	CASSSYRDRYTDTQYF
TRBV6-5	NA	TRBJ1-2	NA	TGTGCCAGCAGTTACTCCAGGATTGACTATGGCTACACCTTC	CASSYSRIDYGYTF
TRBV7-9	NA	TRBJ1-2	TRBD1	TGTGCCAGCAGGGGACAGGAAACTGATCATGGCTACACCTTC	CASRGQETDHGYTF
TRBV10-3	NA	TRBJ2-2	NA	TGTGCCATCAAAGCAGGGGTAAACACCGGGGAGCTGTTTTTT	CAIKAGVNTGELFF
TRBV13	NA	TRBJ2-1	TRBD2	TGTGCCAGCAGCTTACCGCTGCGGGGGTACAATGAGCAGTTCTTC	CASSLPLRGYNEQFF